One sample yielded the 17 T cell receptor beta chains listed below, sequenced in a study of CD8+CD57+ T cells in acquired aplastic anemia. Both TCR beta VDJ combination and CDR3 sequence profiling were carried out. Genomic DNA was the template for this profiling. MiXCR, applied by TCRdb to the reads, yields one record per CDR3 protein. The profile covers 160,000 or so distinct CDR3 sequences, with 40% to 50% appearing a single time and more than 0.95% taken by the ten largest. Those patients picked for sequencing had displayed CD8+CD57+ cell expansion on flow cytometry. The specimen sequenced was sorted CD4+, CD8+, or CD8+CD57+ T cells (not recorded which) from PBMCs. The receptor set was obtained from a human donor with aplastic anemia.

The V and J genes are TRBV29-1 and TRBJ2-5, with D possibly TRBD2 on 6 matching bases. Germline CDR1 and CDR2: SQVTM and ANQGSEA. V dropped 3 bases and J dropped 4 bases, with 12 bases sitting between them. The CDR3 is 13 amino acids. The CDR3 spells CSVDRGGRETQYF. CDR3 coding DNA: TGCAGCGTTGATCGAGGAGGGCGAGAGACCCAGTACTTC.

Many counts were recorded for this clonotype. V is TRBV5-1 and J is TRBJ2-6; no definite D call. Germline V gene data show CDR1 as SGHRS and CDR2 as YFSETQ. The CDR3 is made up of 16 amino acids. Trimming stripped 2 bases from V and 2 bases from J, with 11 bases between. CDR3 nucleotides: TGCGCCAGCAGCTTTTCAGCCCAGGCTGGGGCCAACGTCCTGACTTTC. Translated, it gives CASSFSAQAGANVLTF.

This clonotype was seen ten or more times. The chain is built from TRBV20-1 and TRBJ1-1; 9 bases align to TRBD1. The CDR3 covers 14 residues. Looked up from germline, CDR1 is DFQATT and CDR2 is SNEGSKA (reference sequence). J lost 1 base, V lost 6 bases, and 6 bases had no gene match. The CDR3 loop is CSAIGDRANTEAFF. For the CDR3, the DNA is TGCAGTGCCATAGGGGACAGGGCGAACACTGAAGCTTTCTTT.

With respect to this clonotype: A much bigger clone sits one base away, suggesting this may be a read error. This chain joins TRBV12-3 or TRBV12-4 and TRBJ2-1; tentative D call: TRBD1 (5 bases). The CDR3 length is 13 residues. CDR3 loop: CASRLGVDDQQFF. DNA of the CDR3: TGTGCCAGCAGATTAGGGGTGGACGATCAGCAGTTCTTC.

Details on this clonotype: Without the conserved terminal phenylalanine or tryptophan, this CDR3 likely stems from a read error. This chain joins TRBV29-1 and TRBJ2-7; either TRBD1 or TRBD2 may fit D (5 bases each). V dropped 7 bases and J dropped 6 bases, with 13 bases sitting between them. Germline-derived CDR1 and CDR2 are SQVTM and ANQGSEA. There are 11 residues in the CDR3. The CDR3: CSGGAGTEQYS. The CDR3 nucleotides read TGCAGCGGAGGGGCAGGGACCGAGCAGTACTCC.

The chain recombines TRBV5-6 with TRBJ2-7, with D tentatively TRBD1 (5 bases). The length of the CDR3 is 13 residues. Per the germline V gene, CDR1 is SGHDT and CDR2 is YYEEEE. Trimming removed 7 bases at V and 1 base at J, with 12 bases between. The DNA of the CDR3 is TGTGCCAGCCGAGGACACTCGTCCTACGAGCAGTACTTC. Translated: CASRGHSSYEQYF.

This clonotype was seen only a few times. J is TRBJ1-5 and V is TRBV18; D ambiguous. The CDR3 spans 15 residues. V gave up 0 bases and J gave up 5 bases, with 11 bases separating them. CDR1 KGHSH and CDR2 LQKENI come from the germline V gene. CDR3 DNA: TGTGCCAGCTCACCACCGGGTAGGGCAGATCAGCCCCAGCATTTT. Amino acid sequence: CASSPPGRADQPQHF.

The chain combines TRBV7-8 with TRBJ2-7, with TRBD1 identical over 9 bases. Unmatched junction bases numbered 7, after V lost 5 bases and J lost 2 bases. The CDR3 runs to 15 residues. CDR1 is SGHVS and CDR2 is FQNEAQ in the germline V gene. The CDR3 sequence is CASSPRDRATYEQYF. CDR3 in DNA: TGTGCCAGCAGCCCCCGGGACAGGGCGACCTACGAGCAGTACTTC.

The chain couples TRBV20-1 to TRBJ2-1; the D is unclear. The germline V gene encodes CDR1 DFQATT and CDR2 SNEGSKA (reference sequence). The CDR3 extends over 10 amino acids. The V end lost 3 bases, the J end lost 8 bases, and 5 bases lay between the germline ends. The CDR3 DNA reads TGCAGTGCTAGCCTGTATGAGCAGTTCTTC. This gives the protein CSASLYEQFF.

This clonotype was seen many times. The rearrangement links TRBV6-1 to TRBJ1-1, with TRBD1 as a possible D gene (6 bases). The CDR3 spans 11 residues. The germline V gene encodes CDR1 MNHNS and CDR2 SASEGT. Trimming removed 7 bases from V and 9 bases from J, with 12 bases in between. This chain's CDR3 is CASTDSFKAFF. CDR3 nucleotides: TGTGCCAGCACGGACAGTTTCAAAGCTTTCTTT.

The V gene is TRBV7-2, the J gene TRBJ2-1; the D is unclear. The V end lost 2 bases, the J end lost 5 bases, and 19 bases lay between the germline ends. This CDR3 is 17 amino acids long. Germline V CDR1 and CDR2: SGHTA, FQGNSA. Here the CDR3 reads CASSLPKTGIRDNEQFF. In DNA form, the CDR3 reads TGTGCCAGCAGCTTACCGAAGACGGGTATCCGCGACAATGAGCAGTTCTTC.

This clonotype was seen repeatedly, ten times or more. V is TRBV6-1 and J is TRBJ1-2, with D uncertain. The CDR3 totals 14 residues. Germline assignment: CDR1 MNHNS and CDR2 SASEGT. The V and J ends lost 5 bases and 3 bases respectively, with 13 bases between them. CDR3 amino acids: CASSRRSGDYGYTF. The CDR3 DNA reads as TGTGCCAGCAGTCGACGGTCCGGGGACTATGGCTACACCTTC.

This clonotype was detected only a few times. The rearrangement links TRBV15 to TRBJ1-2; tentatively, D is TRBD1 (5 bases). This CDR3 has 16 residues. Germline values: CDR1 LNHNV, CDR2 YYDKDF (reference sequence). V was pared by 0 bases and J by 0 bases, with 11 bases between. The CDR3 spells CATSRDRPGSNYGYTF. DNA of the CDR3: TGTGCCACCAGCAGAGATCGGCCAGGGTCTAACTATGGCTACACCTTC.

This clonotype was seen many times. The CDR3 DNA sequence: TGTGCCAGCAGCCAAGAACTAGCGGGGGGACGCCGGGCGCAGTATTTT. Translation gives CASSQELAGGRRAQYF. The chain couples TRBV11-2 to TRBJ2-3, with 12 bases lining up with TRBD2. The CDR3 is 16 residues long. Germline V gene data show CDR1 as SGHAT and CDR2 as FQNNGV. V lost 5 bases to trimming and J lost 10 bases; unmatched junction nucleotides: 13.

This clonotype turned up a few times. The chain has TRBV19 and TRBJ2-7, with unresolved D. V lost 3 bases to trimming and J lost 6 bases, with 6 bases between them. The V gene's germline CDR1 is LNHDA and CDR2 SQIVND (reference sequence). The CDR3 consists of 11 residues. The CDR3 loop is CASSMLGEQYF. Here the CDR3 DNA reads TGTGCCAGTAGTATGTTGGGCGAGCAGTACTTC.

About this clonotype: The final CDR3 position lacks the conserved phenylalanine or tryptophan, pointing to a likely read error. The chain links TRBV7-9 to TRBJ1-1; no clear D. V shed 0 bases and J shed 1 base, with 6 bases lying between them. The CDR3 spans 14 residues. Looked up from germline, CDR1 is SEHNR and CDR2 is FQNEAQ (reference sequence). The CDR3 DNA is TGTGCCAGCAGCTTAGCTAGCCAGAACACTGAAGCTTTCTCT. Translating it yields CASSLASQNTEAFS.

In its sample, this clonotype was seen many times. CDR3 DNA: TGTGCCAGCAGCTTGACAGGGAACAATCAGCCCCAGCATTTT. It yields the protein CASSLTGNNQPQHF. V gene TRBV5-6 combines with J gene TRBJ1-5, with a possible D match to TRBD1 (6 bases). V was cut by 1 base and J by 3 bases, with 8 bases left in between. This CDR3 is 14 amino acids long. Germline CDR1 reads SGHDT; CDR2 reads YYEEEE.